This T cell receptor (beta chain) was obtained from a study of blood T cell repertoires in COVID-19. Study-wide context: Samples of COVID-19 (acute and convalescent) were obtained from the United States, Italy and Spain. T cells, B-cell-depleted T cells, or PBMCs supplied cDNA or gDNA.

The CDR3 consists of 15 residues. Germline lookup yields CDR1 LNHDA and CDR2 SQIVND (reference sequence). V shed 5 bases, J shed 3 bases, and the junction held 6 bases outside the gene matches. How the authors handled the data: Amplification with reference gene primers provided the estimates of nucleated cell counts. TCRdb keeps only in-frame clones here, not all; method: immunoSEQ multiplex PCR. That table furnishes V, J and clone size, whereas the DNA furnished D and trimming. The sample yields roughly 30,000 clones, around nine tenths seen once. The sequenced material came from peripheral blood. This chain links TRBV19 with TRBJ1-2; 10 bases match TRBD1. The origin of this receptor is a human donor in a cohort sampled during active COVID-19. CDR3 sequence (DNA): TGTGCCAGTAGTCCTTGGGACAGGGGTCACTATGGCTACACCTTC. Translation gives CASSPWDRGHYGYTF.